This T cell receptor (beta chain) was captured by sequencing in a study of siplizumab effects on memory and regulatory T cells. Some clones are missing from TCRdb's copy, which holds only in-frame ones; the method was immunoSEQ multiplex PCR. The profile shows 70,000 to 90,000 clones, about nine tenths of them singletons. Germline V lookup: CDR1 MNHEY, CDR2 SMNVEV (reference sequence). Trimming removed 10 bases from V and 2 bases from J, with 16 bases in between. This CDR3 has 14 amino acids. This clone has a single count. This TCR derives from a human donor in good health. The chain joins TRBV27 to TRBJ2-3; maybe TRBD1 (6 bases). Source material: CD4+ T cells sorted from blood. The CDR3 loop is CATRGGYYTDTQYF. The DNA for the CDR3 is TGTGCCACCAGGGGCGGTTACTACACAGATACGCAGTATTTT.